A single sample is the source of the 8 T cell receptor beta chains below, sequenced in a study of response to subunit inactivated influenza vaccine. TCRdb called the RT-PCR reads again in MiXCR, with one record for every CDR3 protein. The sample contains fewer than 400,000 distinct CDR3 sequences, 20% to 25% of which appear only once. The starting material was PBMCs from blood, obtained roughly 20 months after vaccination. Receptors were obtained from a man between 50 and 69 years old who received an inactivated influenza vaccine.

The gene calls are TRBV4-1 and TRBJ2-1; 13 bases are a match to TRBD2. There are 17 residues in the CDR3. Looked up from germline, CDR1 is MGHRA and CDR2 is YSYEKL. Germline trimming cut 3 bases from V and 3 bases from J; bases unmatched to any gene: 5. CDR3: CASSQRLAGGNYNEQFF. The CDR3 DNA reads TGCGCCAGCAGCCAGAGACTAGCGGGAGGTAACTACAATGAGCAGTTCTTC.

This chain connects TRBV12-3 or TRBV12-4 to TRBJ2-3; 8 bases match TRBD2. Germline trimming cut 7 bases from V and 4 bases from J; bases unmatched to any gene: 10. The CDR3 sequence is 15 residues long. The CDR3: CASIPGLGGADTQYF. CDR3 coding DNA: TGTGCCAGCATCCCCGGCCTCGGGGGGGCAGATACGCAGTATTTT.

This clonotype was recorded a few times. The rearrangement uses TRBV12-2 and TRBJ1-6. TRBV12-2 is labeled a pseudogene. The CDR3 totals 14 residues. The CDR3 DNA sequence: TGTGCAAGTCGCATAGAGGGTTGTAATTCACCCCTCCACTTT. It translates to CASRIEGCNSPLHF.

A few counts support this clonotype. This chain links TRBV11-2 with TRBJ2-1; 10 bases are shared with TRBD2. J gave up 7 bases and V 5 bases, and 17 bases lay outside the gene matches. Germline CDR1 and CDR2: SGHAT and FQNNGV. The CDR3 length is 18 residues. The CDR3 region is CASSRRGLGTSAMNEQFF. The CDR3 bases are TGTGCCAGCAGCCGAAGGGGACTCGGGACTAGCGCTATGAATGAGCAGTTCTTC.

For this clonotype: In this CDR3 the conserved last residue, phenylalanine or tryptophan, is missing, so a read error is likely. This chain joins TRBV3-1 and TRBJ1-5; 7 bases map to TRBD1. CDR1 and CDR2 (germline): LGHDT, YNNKEL (reference sequence). Germline trimming cut 3 bases from V and 4 bases from J; bases unmatched to any gene: 6. This CDR3 has 15 residues. CDR3 protein: CASSQGGQFNQPQHC. The CDR3 bases are TGTGCCAGCAGCCAGGGGGGACAGTTTAATCAGCCCCAGCATTGT.

The J gene is TRBJ1-2, the V gene TRBV19, with D hard to call. CDR1 LNHDA and CDR2 SQIVND come from the germline V gene (reference sequence). V was trimmed by 3 bases and J by 3 bases, leaving 11 bases between them. The CDR3 has 14 amino acids. CDR3 loop: CASSMALSDYGYTF. CDR3 in DNA: TGTGCCAGTAGTATGGCCCTAAGCGACTATGGCTACACCTTC.

V usage is TRBV20-1 and J usage is TRBJ1-5; no firm D call. Germline-derived CDR1 and CDR2 are DFQATT and SNEGSKA (reference sequence). V was cut by 4 bases and J by 1 base, with 8 bases left in between. The CDR3 spans 13 residues. CDR3 region: CSAKDSSNQPQHF. The CDR3, as DNA: TGCAGTGCTAAAGACTCAAGCAATCAGCCCCAGCATTTT.

This clonotype came up many times. The chain couples TRBV5-5 to TRBJ1-1; D call uncertain. The CDR3 covers 14 residues. The V gene's germline CDR1 is SGHKS and CDR2 YYEKEE (reference sequence). V was pared by 4 bases and J by 5 bases, with 15 bases between. CDR3: CASSALVSRTEAFF. As DNA, the CDR3 is TGTGCCAGCAGCGCCTTGGTGTCGCGGACTGAAGCTTTCTTT. The entire variable domain, with the rest obtained from reference TRBV5-5 and TRBJ1-1, is as follows: DAGVTQSPTHLIKTRGQQVTLRCSPISGHKSVSWYQQVLGQGPQFIFQYYEKEERGRGNFPDRFSARQFPNYSSELNVNALLLGDSALYLCASSALVSRTEAFFGQGTRLTVV.